The rows below give T cell receptor beta chains drawn from one sample of a study of beta chain features in type 1 diabetes. The data were produced by immunoSEQ multiplex PCR, yet TCRdb's version contains in-frame clones alone and is incomplete. The repertoire holds approximately 170,000 clones, 7.5% to 9.5% seen once, with around 2.5% in the top ten. Sequenced material: central memory CD4+ T cells from blood. Every receptor here comes from a young woman in good health. The CDR3 runs from the conserved cysteine through the conserved F or W.

cdr3_aa: CASSPPSGGLNTGELFF
j_call: TRBJ2-2
v_call: TRBV5-4

cdr3_aa: CASGLVPGDQETQYF
j_call: TRBJ2-5
v_call: TRBV12-5

cdr3_aa: CASSESSDTQYF
j_call: TRBJ2-3
v_call: TRBV2

cdr3_aa: CASSGKPGGYQETQYF
j_call: TRBJ2-5
v_call: TRBV6-1

cdr3_aa: CATSRDSPVFPQTGANVLTF
j_call: TRBJ2-6
v_call: TRBV15

cdr3_aa: CAWSVGGLAGGETQYF
j_call: TRBJ2-5
v_call: TRBV30

cdr3_aa: CASSLDLNLGQGKYEQYF
j_call: TRBJ2-7
v_call: TRBV11-2

cdr3_aa: CAWRTGDEQFF
j_call: TRBJ2-1
v_call: TRBV30

cdr3_aa: CSVGGSMNTEAFF
j_call: TRBJ1-1
v_call: TRBV29-1

cdr3_aa: CASRLINEQFF
j_call: TRBJ2-1
v_call: TRBV6-5

cdr3_aa: CASSRDRGNGYTF
j_call: TRBJ1-2
v_call: TRBV5-1

cdr3_aa: CASSLQGRRELFF
j_call: TRBJ2-2
v_call: TRBV7-2

cdr3_aa: CASSFIAGVQETQYF
j_call: TRBJ2-5
v_call: TRBV7-3

cdr3_aa: CASSIEAGEADTQYF
j_call: TRBJ2-3
v_call: TRBV19

cdr3_aa: CASSPWTGGSYEQYF
j_call: TRBJ2-7
v_call: TRBV13

cdr3_aa: CASTQERASGSNTGELFF
j_call: TRBJ2-2
v_call: TRBV4-3

cdr3_aa: CASSPAGGKAEAFF
j_call: TRBJ1-1
v_call: TRBV25-1

cdr3_aa: CASSQEPPGLNSPLHF
j_call: TRBJ1-6
v_call: TRBV4-3

cdr3_aa: CASSAGGGDYEQYF
j_call: TRBJ2-7
v_call: TRBV2

cdr3_aa: CASSISGTRTTDEQFF
j_call: TRBJ2-1
v_call: TRBV19

cdr3_aa: CASSLGGGGRGDTQYF
j_call: TRBJ2-3
v_call: TRBV5-6

cdr3_aa: CASSPRLAGGSSGELFF
j_call: TRBJ2-2
v_call: TRBV27

cdr3_aa: CASSESGQGNQPQHF
j_call: TRBJ1-5
v_call: TRBV6-1

cdr3_aa: CASSQGLSSYNEQFF
j_call: TRBJ2-1
v_call: TRBV14

cdr3_aa: CASSTGQGSYGYTF
j_call: TRBJ1-2
v_call: TRBV7-2

cdr3_aa: CSVRDRGQLNEQFF
j_call: TRBJ2-1
v_call: TRBV29-1

cdr3_aa: CASSFGGPETQYF
j_call: TRBJ2-5
v_call: TRBV5-4

cdr3_aa: CASSYSIDSRQPQHF
j_call: TRBJ1-5
v_call: TRBV6-5

cdr3_aa: CASSSEEDEQFF
j_call: TRBJ2-1
v_call: TRBV7-3

cdr3_aa: CASSLGQPNEKLFF
j_call: TRBJ1-4
v_call: TRBV5-1

cdr3_aa: CATSSLPVAYEQYF
j_call: TRBJ2-7
v_call: TRBV15

cdr3_aa: CASSTGTSGSYEQYF
j_call: TRBJ2-7
v_call: TRBV5-1

cdr3_aa: CSVVTGRNTQYF
j_call: TRBJ2-3
v_call: TRBV29-1

cdr3_aa: CTSSLTPGLAGGDLSTDTQYF
j_call: TRBJ2-3
v_call: TRBV1

cdr3_aa: CASSYVGGRGYEQYF
j_call: TRBJ2-7
v_call: TRBV6-5

cdr3_aa: CASSQGTAQETQYF
j_call: TRBJ2-5
v_call: TRBV5-1

cdr3_aa: CASSHGERTGILDEQFF
j_call: TRBJ2-1
v_call: TRBV4-3

cdr3_aa: CASSLDRTYGYTF
j_call: TRBJ1-2
v_call: TRBV5-1

cdr3_aa: CATSARTDYGYTF
j_call: TRBJ1-2
v_call: TRBV15